The clone carrying this TCR beta chain has only a few counts. What it binds is not known. Method: immunoSEQ multiplex PCR; TCRdb's copy keeps in-frame clones and lacks some. There are approximately 350,000 clones in the sample; approximately 67% occur only once, and about 5.9% lies in the top ten. These data belong to a study of cytotoxic CD8 clonotypes in ibrutinib-treated CLL. Whole-study context: Samples showed on average about 260,000 productive templates and over 80,000 productive rearrangements.

Trimming left V 1 base short and J 0 bases short, with 11 bases between. CDR1 SGHRS and CDR2 YFSETQ come from the germline V gene. This CDR3 is 16 amino acids long. Whole-study findings and limits: Baseline clonality exceeded age-matched healthy donors and tracked circulating CD8+ T-cell counts.

The V gene is TRBV5-1, the J gene TRBJ1-3; the D gene is possibly TRBD1 (5 bases). The sequence derives from a human donor with chronic lymphocytic leukemia. The source material was PBMCs, sampled after 36 months of ibrutinib treatment. The DNA for the CDR3 is TGCGCCAGCAGCTTGAGCGGGGCGAGCTCTGGAAACACCATATATTTT. Amino acids: CASSLSGASSGNTIYF.